This entry lists 3 T cell receptor beta chains sequenced from one sample in a study of T cell repertoires in cytomegalovirus infection. TCRdb passed the reads through MiXCR, listing each CDR3 protein once. Among fewer than 1,000,000 distinct CDR3 sequences listed, about a third were seen once. These receptors' antigens are unknown. This material consisted of cultured CD8+ T cells from PBMCs, taken from culture after CMV antigen stimulation. All receptors come from a human donor in good health (CMV status not recorded). Some clones in this sample may be carry-over from other donors' samples.

This clonotype showed up many times. The chain joins TRBV7-6 to TRBJ2-3; tentative D call: TRBD2 (7 bases). V lost 2 bases and J 4 bases, leaving 10 bases between the germline ends. There are 14 residues in the CDR3. Per the germline V gene, CDR1 is SGHVS and CDR2 is FNYEAQ. This CDR3 is CASSLSGGSDTQYF. In nucleotides, the CDR3 is TGTGCCAGCAGCTTATCGGGGGGCTCAGATACGCAGTATTTT.

J is TRBJ1-2 and V is TRBV5-6; a weak D match, TRBD1 (6 bases). The CDR3 is 14 amino acids. Trimming removed 0 bases at V and 4 bases at J, with 10 bases between. Per germline, CDR1 SGHDT and CDR2 YYEEEE. The CDR3 is CASSLDRVPYGYTF. Here the CDR3 DNA reads TGTGCCAGCAGCTTGGACAGGGTCCCCTATGGCTACACCTTC.

The chain carries TRBV27 and TRBJ2-5, with 7 bases identical to TRBD1. The V and J ends lost 4 bases and 3 bases, in that order; junction bases with no gene match: 8. The CDR3 consists of 15 residues. The V gene's germline CDR1 is MNHEY and CDR2 SMNVEV (reference sequence). CDR3 in DNA: TGTGCCAGCAGTTCGTGGGACAGTGGGGAAGAGACCCAGTACTTC. This codes for CASSSWDSGEETQYF.